The next 27 T cell receptor beta chains were all read from a single sample in a study of T cells in Graves' hyperthyroidism and ophthalmopathy (dated by TCRdb to the late 2010s). Libraries were built with multiplex PCR. Sequencing relied on an Illumina HiSeq 2000. TCR beta CDR3 regions were amplified from RNA transcripts. The TCR CDR3 was subjected to a first round of RT-PCR using the HTBI primer set and the Qiagen OneStep RT-PCR kit. TCRdb reprocessing: public reads trimmed at Q25 with fastp, clones called with MiXCR, in-frame beta chains kept. One record per CDR3 amino acid sequence lists the most common genes and DNA. Recorded for this sample are roughly 380,000 distinct CDR3 sequences; 11% to 15% of them occurred a single time. Of the sample, about 10% falls within the top ten clones. Specimen: blood. Source of these receptors: a woman in her fifties or sixties with Graves' hyperthyroidism.

In this sample, this clonotype turned up many times. The rearrangement joins TRBV20-1 to TRBJ1-1; 8 bases line up with TRBD1. The V segment lost 3 bases and the J segment 5 bases; nucleotides outside the gene matches: 5. CDR3 length: 13 residues. Looked up from germline, CDR1 is DFQATT and CDR2 is SNEGSKA (reference sequence). The CDR3 protein is CSASVRGRTEAFF. The CDR3 coding sequence is TGCAGTGCTAGTGTCAGGGGGCGAACTGAAGCTTTCTTT.

This clonotype was seen repeatedly, ten times or more. The chain carries TRBV5-1 and TRBJ2-7; 10 nucleotides match TRBD1. The CDR3 length is 15 residues. Per germline, CDR1 SGHRS and CDR2 YFSETQ. The V gene end was trimmed by 5 bases and the J gene end by 2 bases; junction bases not matched to a gene: 7. The CDR3 region is CASRISGQGAYEQYF. For the CDR3, the DNA is TGCGCCAGCAGGATCAGCGGACAGGGGGCCTACGAGCAGTACTTC.

This chain links TRBV5-5 with TRBJ1-2, with 8 bases matching TRBD1. This CDR3 has 14 amino acids. The ends lost 4 bases at V and 4 bases at J; junction bases unmatched: 6. The germline V gene encodes CDR1 SGHKS and CDR2 YYEKEE (reference sequence). The CDR3 DNA reads as TGTGCCAGCAGCGACAGGGGTTTTGCCTATGGCTACACCTTC. Its translation is CASSDRGFAYGYTF.

The table lists this clonotype with many counts. This sequence joins TRBV11-2 and TRBJ1-6; no reliable D call. This CDR3 has 16 amino acids. Germline CDR1 and CDR2: SGHAT and FQNNGV. V lost 2 bases to trimming and J lost 0 bases, with 8 bases between them. This CDR3 is CASSLMRSSYNSPLHF. CDR3 sequence (DNA): TGTGCCAGCAGCTTAATGAGGAGCTCCTATAATTCACCCCTCCACTTT.

This clonotype was recorded at least ten times. V gene TRBV10-3 combines with J gene TRBJ2-1; TRBD2 is a possible D gene (7 bases). The V gene lost 6 bases and the J gene lost 7 bases, with 16 bases spanning the gap. The CDR3 spans 14 residues. Per the germline V gene, CDR1 is ENHRY and CDR2 is SYGVKD. As DNA, the CDR3 is TGTGCCATCAGGTCGGCAGGGGAGGGTAATGAGCAGTTCTTC. Protein sequence: CAIRSAGEGNEQFF.

The chain uses TRBV5-4 and TRBJ2-1, with a possible D match to TRBD2 (6 bases). Looked up from germline, CDR1 is SGHNT and CDR2 is YYREEE (reference sequence). The CDR3 is made up of 18 amino acids. V was clipped by 4 bases and J by 0 bases, with 20 bases between them. The CDR3 DNA sequence: TGTGCCAGCAGCCCGAGAGGCGTGGGACTCGACTCCTACAATGAGCAGTTCTTC. It translates to CASSPRGVGLDSYNEQFF. Complete variable domain (other parts from reference TRBV5-4 and TRBJ2-1): ETGVTQSPTHLIKTRGQQVTLRCSSQSGHNTVSWYQQALGQGPQFIFQYYREEENGRGNFPPRFSGLQFPNYSSELNVNALELDDSALYLCASSPRGVGLDSYNEQFFGPGTRLTVL.

This clonotype was detected many times. The rearrangement links TRBV7-8 to TRBJ1-2; D call uncertain. The CDR3 length is 14 residues. Germline loops: CDR1 SGHVS, CDR2 FQNEAQ. The V gene lost 0 bases and the J gene lost 0 bases, with 5 bases spanning the gap. The CDR3: CASSLAGANYGYTF. The CDR3 DNA reads as TGTGCCAGCAGCTTAGCGGGAGCTAACTATGGCTACACCTTC. The full variable domain, in which reference TRBV7-8 and TRBJ1-2 provide the parts outside the CDR3, is GAGVSQSPRYKVAKRGQDVALRCDPISGHVSLFWYQQALGQGPEFLTYFQNEAQLDKSGLPSDRFFAERPEGSVSTLKIQRTQQEDSAVYLCASSLAGANYGYTFGSGTRLTVV.

This clonotype was seen ten or more times. The V gene is TRBV2, the J gene TRBJ1-3; D not resolved. V was pared by 1 base and J by 2 bases, with 3 bases between. Germline CDR1 is SNHLY and CDR2 is FYNNEI. This CDR3 contains 13 residues. CDR3 sequence: CASSEGPGNTIYF. The CDR3 DNA sequence: TGTGCCAGCAGTGAAGGCCCTGGAAACACCATATATTTT. The full variable domain, completed using reference TRBV2 and TRBJ1-3, is EPEVTQTPSHQVTQMGQEVILRCVPISNHLYFYWYRQILGQKVEFLVSFYNNEISEKSEIFDDQFSVERPDGSNFTLKIRSTKLEDSAMYFCASSEGPGNTIYFGEGSWLTVV.

The chain uses TRBV5-5 and TRBJ2-3; D ambiguous. The last part of the DNA fits TRBJ1-5 better; the J call may be wrong. The V gene's germline CDR1 is SGHKS and CDR2 YYEKEE (reference sequence). This CDR3 has 15 residues. The CDR3 here is CASSLAGGYTDTQHF. Here the CDR3 DNA reads TGTGCCAGCAGCCTCGCGGGCGGCTACACAGATACGCAGCATTTT.

The table lists this clonotype with a few counts. The gene calls are TRBV27 and TRBJ1-2, with 7 positions matching TRBD1. Germline CDR1 and CDR2: MNHEY and SMNVEV (reference sequence). This CDR3 is 14 amino acids long. V trimming: 3 bases; J trimming: 2 bases; junction bases outside the gene matches: 3. In DNA, the CDR3 is TGTGCCAGCAGTTTCAGGGGGGAAAACTATGGCTACACCTTC. This sequence encodes CASSFRGENYGYTF.

This clonotype has a handful of counts. This chain connects TRBV13 to TRBJ2-5, with TRBD2 matching 13 bases. After removal of 3 bases from V and 1 base from J, the junction contained 5 bases not matched to a gene. The V gene's germline CDR1 is PRHDT and CDR2 FYEKMQ (reference sequence). The CDR3 sequence is 17 residues long. The CDR3 DNA reads TGTGCCAGCAGCTTGGGACTAGCGGGAAGTGCCCAAGAGACCCAGTACTTC. Protein product: CASSLGLAGSAQETQYF. Supplemented by reference TRBV13 and TRBJ2-5, the full variable domain reads AAGVIQSPRHLIKEKRETATLKCYPIPRHDTVYWYQQGPGQDPQFLISFYEKMQSDKGSIPDRFSAQQFSDYHSELNMSSLELGDSALYFCASSLGLAGSAQETQYFGPGTRLLVL.

Many counts were recorded for this clonotype. J is TRBJ2-7 and V is TRBV10-3, with 8 bases fitting TRBD2. Trimming removed 10 bases from V and 4 bases from J; junction bases left unmatched: 18. The CDR3 is made up of 16 amino acids. Germline lookup yields CDR1 ENHRY and CDR2 SYGVKD. CDR3 coding DNA: TGTGCCACCTGGGGGGAGCGGGAGAGTAATTCTTACGAGCAGTACTTC. Its protein is CATWGERESNSYEQYF.

Many counts were recorded for this clonotype. This chain connects TRBV7-9 to TRBJ2-7; D is unresolved. The CDR3 contains 14 residues. Germline V gene lookup returns CDR1 SEHNR and CDR2 FQNEAQ (reference sequence). The V end lost 5 bases, the J end lost 4 bases, and 15 bases lay between the germline ends. The CDR3 DNA sequence: TGTGCCAGCAGCCACGACCAGCGTAGGTACGAGCAGTACTTC. Its translation: CASSHDQRRYEQYF.

A few counts support this clonotype. One base away lies a much larger clone, so this may be a sequencing read error. The V gene is TRBV12-3 or TRBV12-4, the J gene TRBJ2-5; 11 nucleotides line up with TRBD2. The end of the DNA is better explained by TRBJ2-1, so the J call may be wrong. This CDR3 is built from 14 residues. The CDR3 bases are TGTGCCAGCAGTATCCTAGCGGGAGGAGAGACCCAGTTCTTC. Its translation is CASSILAGGETQFF.

The table lists this clonotype with many counts. V usage is TRBV11-2 and J usage is TRBJ1-1, with a weak D call TRBD1 (5 bases). Trimming took 5 bases from V and 4 from J, leaving 14 bases between them. CDR1 and CDR2 (germline): SGHAT, FQNNGV. The CDR3 sequence is 14 residues long. CDR3 sequence: CASSTREFGTEAFF. CDR3 coding DNA: TGTGCCAGCAGCACCAGGGAGTTCGGCACTGAAGCTTTCTTT.

This chain uses TRBV19 with TRBJ2-7, with 11 bases that match TRBD1. CDR1 LNHDA and CDR2 SQIVND come from the germline V gene (reference sequence). V lost 7 bases, J lost 6 bases, and 8 bases stayed unmatched. There are 14 residues in the CDR3. CDR3 in DNA: TGTGCCAGTAATTTTGGACAGGGGGCACCCGAGCAGTACTTC. Amino acid sequence: CASNFGQGAPEQYF.

In this sample, this clonotype turned up many times. The chain combines TRBV2 with TRBJ2-5; 10 bases align to TRBD2. Germline trimming cut 5 bases from V and 3 bases from J; bases unmatched to any gene: 6. From germline, CDR1 is SNHLY and CDR2 FYNNEI. This CDR3 comprises 15 residues. This CDR3 reads CASSSRLAGEETQYF. The CDR3 DNA reads as TGTGCCAGCAGTTCCCGGCTAGCGGGAGAAGAGACCCAGTACTTC.

This clonotype was seen repeatedly, ten times or more. The chain recombines TRBV30 with TRBJ1-2; TRBD1 aligns across 7 bases. The germline gives CDR1 GTSNPN, CDR2 SVGIG (reference sequence). This CDR3 region has 13 residues. The V gene end was trimmed by 0 bases and the J gene end by 7 bases; junction bases not matched to a gene: 5. The CDR3 coding sequence is TGTGCCTGGAGTGTCGTAACAGGGGTTGGCTACACCTTC. Its protein product is CAWSVVTGVGYTF.

This clonotype has just a few counts. The rearrangement links TRBV9 to TRBJ2-7, with TRBD1 as a possible D gene (6 bases). CDR1 is SGDLS and CDR2 is YYNGEE in the germline V gene. The V gene lost 0 bases and the J gene lost 4 bases, with 20 bases spanning the gap. This CDR3 contains 17 residues. This CDR3 reads CASSVDEDSTMGYEQYF. Written as DNA, the CDR3 is TGTGCCAGCAGCGTAGATGAGGACAGCACCATGGGGTACGAGCAGTACTTC.

This clonotype has at least ten counts. The V call is TRBV30, the J call TRBJ2-5; 12 positions agree with TRBD2. V shed 5 bases, J shed 5 bases, and the junction held 9 bases outside the gene matches. Germline CDR1 is GTSNPN and CDR2 is SVGIG (reference sequence). The CDR3 length is 15 residues. The CDR3 reads CAWAPSGRARETQYF. CDR3 DNA: TGTGCCTGGGCCCCTAGCGGGAGGGCCCGGGAGACCCAGTACTTC. The complete variable domain, with remaining parts taken from reference TRBV30 and TRBJ2-5, reads SQTIHQWPATLVQPVGSPLSLECTVEGTSNPNLYWYRQAAGRGLQLLFYSVGIGQISSEVPQNLSASRPQDRQFILSSKKLLLSDSGFYLCAWAPSGRARETQYFGPGTRLLVL.

In this sample, this clonotype turned up many times. V is TRBV2 and J is TRBJ2-1, with 9 bases matching TRBD1. Germline assignment: CDR1 SNHLY and CDR2 FYNNEI. CDR3 length: 14 amino acids. V shed 4 bases and J 6 bases; nucleotides not matched to a gene: 4. The CDR3, as DNA: TGTGCCAGCAGTGGGAACAGGGGGCCCAATGAGCAGTTCTTC. The encoded protein is CASSGNRGPNEQFF.

J is TRBJ1-5 and V is TRBV6-1; perhaps TRBD1 as D (6 bases). The V end lost 5 bases, the J end lost 3 bases, and 14 bases lay between the germline ends. From germline, CDR1 is MNHNS and CDR2 SASEGT. This CDR3 region has 15 residues. The CDR3 loop reads CASSYSTGFNQPQHF. DNA of the CDR3: TGTGCCAGCAGTTATTCTACAGGGTTCAATCAGCCCCAGCATTTT.

This sequence joins TRBV5-4 and TRBJ2-5, with TRBD2 as a possible D gene (5 bases). Germline V lookup: CDR1 SGHNT, CDR2 YYREEE (reference sequence). CDR3 length equals 15 residues. The V end was cut by 4 bases, the J end by 5 bases, with 18 bases between. The CDR3 sequence: CASSGERTPGETQYF. In DNA, the CDR3 is TGTGCCAGCAGCGGTGAAAGGACCCCGGGGGAGACCCAGTACTTC.

In its sample, this clonotype was seen many times. The chain combines TRBV18 with TRBJ2-3; TRBD2 might be the D (5 bases). Trimming took 2 bases from V and 2 from J, leaving 8 bases between them. The CDR3 length is 14 residues. Germline loops: CDR1 KGHSH, CDR2 LQKENI. The CDR3 bases are TGTGCCAGCTCACCAGGCGGACTCACAGATACGCAGTATTTT. Its translation: CASSPGGLTDTQYF. The full variable domain, rest sourced from reference TRBV18 and TRBJ2-3, is NAGVMQNPRHLVRRRGQEARLRCSPMKGHSHVYWYRQLPEEGLKFMVYLQKENIIDESGMPKERFSAEFPKEGPSILRIQQVVRGDSAAYFCASSPGGLTDTQYFGPGTRLTVL.

Concerning this clonotype: One base away lies a much larger clone, so this may be a sequencing read error. The chain is built from TRBV10-3 and TRBJ2-2, with D unclear. Trimming shortened V by 3 bases and J by 1 base, and 9 bases separated the two germline ends. This CDR3 has 15 amino acids. Germline V CDR1 and CDR2: ENHRY, SYGVKD. CDR3 sequence (DNA): TGTGCCATCAGTGATGTCGGAGTGAACACCGGGGAGCTGTTTTTT. It specifies CAISDVGVNTGELFF.

This clonotype has at least ten counts. The chain links TRBV3-1 to TRBJ2-1, with D possibly being TRBD2 (5 bases). Trimming stripped 4 bases from V and 4 bases from J, with 11 bases between. CDR1 and CDR2 from the germline V gene are LGHDT and YNNKEL (reference sequence). CDR3 size: 14 residues. Here the CDR3 reads CASSRTEEYNEQFF. The CDR3 coding sequence is TGTGCCAGCAGCCGGACGGAGGAGTACAATGAGCAGTTCTTC.

This clonotype was detected many times. The chain joins TRBV7-3 to TRBJ2-1, with 7 positions matching TRBD1. Germline V lookup: CDR1 SGHTA, CDR2 FQGTGA. The trim removed 5 bases at V and 6 bases at J, leaving 7 bases unmatched. The CDR3 has 14 amino acids. The DNA for the CDR3 is TGTGCCAGCAGCGAGGGGGCTAGCAGCAATGAGCAGTTCTTC. It encodes CASSEGASSNEQFF.